The entry that follows covers one TCR beta chain sequence. Its antigen remains unknown. The CDR3 runs 15 residues. The V gene's germline CDR1 is ENHRY and CDR2 SYGVKD. After removal of 1 base from V and 2 bases from J, the junction contained 1 base not matched to a gene. This record belongs to a study of T cell repertoires in cytomegalovirus infection. Study details: As its CMV epitopes, the study selected recently identified HLA-C-restricted and well-studied HLA-B-restricted targets. Carrying CMV and the relevant HLA type showed in public TCR beta signatures.

Study outcomes and limitations: The cumulative frequency of public TCR beta families distinguished individuals who carried CMV together with the relevant HLA. In two of eight donors, the top clonotype was HLA-C-restricted CMV-specific.

Each CDR3 protein gets one entry after TCRdb re-called the reads with MiXCR. The sample consists of roughly 920,000 distinct CDR3 sequences, less than 40% of them appearing once. This chain links TRBV10-3 with TRBJ1-2; 10 bases fit TRBD1. The TCR was taken from a human donor in good health (CMV status not recorded). Some clones in this sample may be carry-over from other donors' samples. The sequencing used cultured CD8+ T cells from PBMCs, collected from culture after CMV antigen stimulation. CDR3 DNA: TGTGCCATCAGTGAGTGGGACAGGGGAAACTATGGCTACACCTTC. It translates to CAISEWDRGNYGYTF.